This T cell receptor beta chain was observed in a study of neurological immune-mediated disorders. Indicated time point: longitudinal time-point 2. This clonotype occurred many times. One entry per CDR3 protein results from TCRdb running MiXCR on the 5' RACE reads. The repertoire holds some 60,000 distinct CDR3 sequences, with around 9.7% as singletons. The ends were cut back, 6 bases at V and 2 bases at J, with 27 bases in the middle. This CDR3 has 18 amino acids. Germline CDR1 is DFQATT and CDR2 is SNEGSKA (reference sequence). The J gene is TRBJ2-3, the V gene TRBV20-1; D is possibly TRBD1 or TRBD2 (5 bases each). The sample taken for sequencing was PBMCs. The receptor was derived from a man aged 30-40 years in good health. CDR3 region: CSALSQPTWDLYTDTQYF. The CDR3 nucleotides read TGCAGTGCCTTGTCCCAACCCACGTGGGACCTTTACACAGATACGCAGTATTTT.